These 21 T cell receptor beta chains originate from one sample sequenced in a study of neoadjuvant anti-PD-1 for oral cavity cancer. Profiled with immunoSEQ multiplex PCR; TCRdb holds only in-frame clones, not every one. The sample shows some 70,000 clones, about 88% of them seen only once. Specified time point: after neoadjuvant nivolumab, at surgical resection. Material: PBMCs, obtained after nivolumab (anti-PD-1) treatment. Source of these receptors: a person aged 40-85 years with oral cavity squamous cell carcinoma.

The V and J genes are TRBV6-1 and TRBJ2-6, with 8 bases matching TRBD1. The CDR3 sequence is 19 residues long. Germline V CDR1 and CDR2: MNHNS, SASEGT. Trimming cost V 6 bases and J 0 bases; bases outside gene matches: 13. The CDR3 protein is CASSETTGTGDSGANVLTF. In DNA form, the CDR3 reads TGTGCCAGCAGCGAAACGACAGGGACAGGAGACTCTGGGGCCAACGTCCTGACTTTC.

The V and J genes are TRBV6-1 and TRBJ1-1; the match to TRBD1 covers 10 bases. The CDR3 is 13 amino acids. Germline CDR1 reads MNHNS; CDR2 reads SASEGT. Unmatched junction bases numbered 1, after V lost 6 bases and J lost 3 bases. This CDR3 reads CASRGQGDTEAFF. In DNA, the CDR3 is TGTGCCAGCAGAGGACAGGGGGACACTGAAGCTTTCTTT.

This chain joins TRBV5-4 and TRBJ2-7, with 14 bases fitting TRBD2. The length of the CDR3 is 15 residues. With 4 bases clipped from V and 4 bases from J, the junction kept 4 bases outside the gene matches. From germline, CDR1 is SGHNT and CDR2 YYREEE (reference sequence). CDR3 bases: TGTGCCAGCAGCCTAGGGACTAGCGGGAGTTACGAGCAGTACTTC. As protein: CASSLGTSGSYEQYF.

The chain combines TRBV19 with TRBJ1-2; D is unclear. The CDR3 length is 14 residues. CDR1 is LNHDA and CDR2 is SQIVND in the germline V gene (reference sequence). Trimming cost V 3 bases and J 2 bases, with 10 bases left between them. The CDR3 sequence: CASSMPGGNYGYTF. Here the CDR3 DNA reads TGTGCCAGTAGTATGCCCGGAGGGAACTATGGCTACACCTTC.

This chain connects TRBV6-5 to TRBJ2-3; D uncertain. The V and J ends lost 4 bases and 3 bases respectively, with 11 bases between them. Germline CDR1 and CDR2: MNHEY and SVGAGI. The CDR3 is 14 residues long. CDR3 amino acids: CASSSGRSTDTQYF. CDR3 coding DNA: TGTGCCAGCAGTTCCGGACGATCTACAGATACGCAGTATTTT.

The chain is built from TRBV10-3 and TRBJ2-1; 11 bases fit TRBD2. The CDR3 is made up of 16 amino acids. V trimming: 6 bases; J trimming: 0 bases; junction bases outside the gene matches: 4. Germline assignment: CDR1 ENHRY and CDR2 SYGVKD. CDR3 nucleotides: TGTGCCATCAGGAGCACTAGCGGGAGCTCCTACAATGAGCAGTTCTTC. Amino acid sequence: CAIRSTSGSSYNEQFF.

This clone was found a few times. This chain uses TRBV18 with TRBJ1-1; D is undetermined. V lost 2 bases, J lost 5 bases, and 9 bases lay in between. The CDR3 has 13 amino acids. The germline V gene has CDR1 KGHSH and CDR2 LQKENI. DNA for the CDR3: TGTGCCAGCTCACCAAACGTGGTTACTGAAGCTTTCTTT. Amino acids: CASSPNVVTEAFF.

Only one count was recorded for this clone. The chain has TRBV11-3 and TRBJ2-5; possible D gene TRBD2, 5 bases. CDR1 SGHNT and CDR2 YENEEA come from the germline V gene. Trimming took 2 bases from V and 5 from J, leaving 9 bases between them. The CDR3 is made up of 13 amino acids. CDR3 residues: CASSLRGSETQYF. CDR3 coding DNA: TGTGCCAGCAGCTTACGCGGGTCGGAGACCCAGTACTTC.

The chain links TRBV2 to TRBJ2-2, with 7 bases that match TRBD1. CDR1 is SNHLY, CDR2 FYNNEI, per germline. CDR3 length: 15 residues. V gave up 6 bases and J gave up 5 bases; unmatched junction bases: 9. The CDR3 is CASRPGTDGTGELFF. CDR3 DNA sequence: TGTGCCAGCAGGCCAGGGACAGATGGTACCGGGGAGCTGTTTTTT.

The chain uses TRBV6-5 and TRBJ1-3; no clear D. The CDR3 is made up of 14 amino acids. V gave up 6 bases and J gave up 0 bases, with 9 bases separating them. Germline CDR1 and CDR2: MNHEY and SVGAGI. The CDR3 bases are TGTGCCAGCAGCGTACTTGGCTCTGGAAACACCATATATTTT. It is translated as CASSVLGSGNTIYF.

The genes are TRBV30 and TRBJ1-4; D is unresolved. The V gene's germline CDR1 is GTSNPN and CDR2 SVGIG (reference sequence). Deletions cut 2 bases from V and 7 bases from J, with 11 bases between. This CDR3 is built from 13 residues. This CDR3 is CAWSTAGAEKLFF. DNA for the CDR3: TGTGCCTGGAGTACCGCAGGCGCTGAAAAACTGTTTTTT. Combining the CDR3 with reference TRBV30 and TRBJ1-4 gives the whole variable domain SQTIHQWPATLVQPVGSPLSLECTVEGTSNPNLYWYRQAAGRGLQLLFYSVGIGQISSEVPQNLSASRPQDRQFILSSKKLLLSDSGFYLCAWSTAGAEKLFFGSGTQLSVL.

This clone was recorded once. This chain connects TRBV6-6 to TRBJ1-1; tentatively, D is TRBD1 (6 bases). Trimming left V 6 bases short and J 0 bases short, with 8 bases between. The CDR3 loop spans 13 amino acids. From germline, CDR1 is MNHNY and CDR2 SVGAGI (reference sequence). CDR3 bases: TGTGCCAGCAGCGGACAGTTGAACACTGAAGCTTTCTTT. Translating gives CASSGQLNTEAFF.

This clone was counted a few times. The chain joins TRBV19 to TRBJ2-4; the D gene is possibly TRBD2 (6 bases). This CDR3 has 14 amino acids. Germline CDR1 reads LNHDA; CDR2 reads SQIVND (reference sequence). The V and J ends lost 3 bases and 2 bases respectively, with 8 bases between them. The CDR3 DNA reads TGTGCCAGTAGTATCCGGGAGACCAAAAACATTCAGTACTTC. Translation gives CASSIRETKNIQYF.

This CDR3 reads CASSTQPGATEAFF. The DNA of the CDR3 is TGTGCCAGTAGTACCCAACCGGGGGCGACTGAAGCTTTCTTT. The chain combines TRBV19 with TRBJ1-1; a weak D match, TRBD1 (6 bases). The V end was cut by 4 bases, the J end by 5 bases, with 14 bases between. CDR3 size: 14 residues. Looked up from germline, CDR1 is LNHDA and CDR2 is SQIVND (reference sequence).

CDR3 region: CASTKGLLAKNIQYF. CDR3 coding DNA: TGTGCCAGCACCAAAGGACTGTTAGCCAAAAACATTCAGTACTTC. The gene calls are TRBV27 and TRBJ2-4; weak D call: TRBD2 (5 bases). Germline CDR1 and CDR2: MNHEY and SMNVEV (reference sequence). Trimming left V 7 bases short and J 0 bases short, with 13 bases between. The CDR3 runs to 15 residues.

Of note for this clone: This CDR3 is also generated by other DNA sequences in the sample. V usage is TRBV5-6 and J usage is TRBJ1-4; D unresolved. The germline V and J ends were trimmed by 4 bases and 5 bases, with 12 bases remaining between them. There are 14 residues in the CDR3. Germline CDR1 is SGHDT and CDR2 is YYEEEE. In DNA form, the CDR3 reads TGTGCCAGCAGCCCACGTTTAGGAAATGAAAAACTGTTTTTT. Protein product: CASSPRLGNEKLFF.

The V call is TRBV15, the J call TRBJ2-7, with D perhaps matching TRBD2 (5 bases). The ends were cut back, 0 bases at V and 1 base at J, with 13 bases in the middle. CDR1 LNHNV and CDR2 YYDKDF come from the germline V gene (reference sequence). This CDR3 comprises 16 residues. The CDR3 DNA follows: TGTGCCACCAGCAGAGATCGGGGTAGCAGTTCCTACGAGCAGTACTTC. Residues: CATSRDRGSSSYEQYF. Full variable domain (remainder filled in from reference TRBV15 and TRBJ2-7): DAMVIQNPRYQVTQFGKPVTLSCSQTLNHNVMYWYQQKSSQAPKLLFHYYDKDFNNEADTPDNFQSRRPNTSFCFLDIRSPGLGDTAMYLCATSRDRGSSSYEQYFGPGTRLTVT.

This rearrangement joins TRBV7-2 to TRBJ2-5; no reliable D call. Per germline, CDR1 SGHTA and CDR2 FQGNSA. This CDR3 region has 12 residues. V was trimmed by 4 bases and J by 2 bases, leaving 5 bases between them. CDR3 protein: CASSSQQETQYF. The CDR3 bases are TGTGCCAGCAGCTCGCAGCAAGAGACCCAGTACTTC.

CDR3 in amino acids: CASSLVGGKAFF. CDR3 nucleotide sequence: TGTGCCAGCAGCTTAGTTGGAGGGAAAGCTTTCTTT. The chain links TRBV11-3 to TRBJ1-1; D is unresolved. CDR1 is SGHNT and CDR2 is YENEEA in the germline V gene. V lost 1 base, J lost 9 bases, and 9 bases lay in between. The CDR3 contains 12 residues.

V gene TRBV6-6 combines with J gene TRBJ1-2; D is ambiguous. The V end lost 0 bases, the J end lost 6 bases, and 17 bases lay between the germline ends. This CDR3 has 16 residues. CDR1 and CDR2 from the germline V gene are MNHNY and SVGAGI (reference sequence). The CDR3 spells CASSYSTGPISNGYTF. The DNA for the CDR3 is TGTGCCAGCAGTTACTCTACCGGCCCGATCTCTAATGGCTACACCTTC.

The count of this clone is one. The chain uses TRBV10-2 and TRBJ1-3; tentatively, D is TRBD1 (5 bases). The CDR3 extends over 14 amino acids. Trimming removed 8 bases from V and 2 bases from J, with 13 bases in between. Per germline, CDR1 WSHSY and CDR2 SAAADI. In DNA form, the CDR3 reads TGCGCCAGCGGCGAGGGACCCCCTGGAAACACCATATATTTT. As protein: CASGEGPPGNTIYF.